This is a list of T cell receptor beta chains from one sample in a study of OX40 agonist ivuxolimab in advanced cancers. The table came from immunoSEQ multiplex PCR; TCRdb's copy has only in-frame clones and leaves some out. The table lists 30,000 to 40,000 clones, roughly 90% of them singletons. The input for sequencing was CD4+ or CD8+ T cells sorted from blood, taken in a trial of the OX40 agonist ivuxolimab. The receptors originated from an adult with an advanced solid tumor such as melanoma, head and neck, liver or kidney cancer. The CDR3 runs from the conserved cysteine through the conserved F or W. A D gene is named only where the DNA matches it firmly. Expanded clones are given a class, and other clones once, few, many or no size at all.

>-|-|TRBJ2-1|TRBV29-1
CSVLTGFSYNEQFF
TGCAGCGTTTTAACAGGGTTCTCCTACAATGAGCAGTTCTTC
>TRBD1|-|TRBJ1-1|TRBV25-1
CASSDVGTGSMNTEAFF
TGTGCCAGCAGTGATGTGGGGACAGGGTCCATGAACACTGAAGCTTTCTTT
>TRBD2|-|TRBJ2-1|TRBV2
CASSEALGGAYNEQFF
TGTGCCAGCAGTGAAGCGCTCGGGGGGGCCTACAATGAGCAGTTCTTC
>-|-|TRBJ1-3|TRBV6-1
CASSEAPGGASSGNTIYF
TGTGCCAGCAGTGAAGCGCCGGGGGGCGCGAGCTCTGGAAACACCATATATTTT
>-|few|TRBJ1-5|TRBV4-1
CASSQGPGPYQPQHF
TGCGCCAGCAGCCAAGGGCCAGGCCCTTATCAGCCCCAGCATTTT
>TRBD1|-|TRBJ1-1|TRBV7-6
CASSPGTEARANTEAFF
TGTGCCAGCAGCCCCGGGACAGAAGCCAGGGCGAACACTGAAGCTTTCTTT
>TRBD1|-|TRBJ2-7|TRBV7-9
CASSFPDRVSYEQYF
TGTGCCAGCAGCTTTCCGGACAGGGTCTCCTACGAGCAGTACTTC
>-|-|TRBJ1-5|TRBV28
CASTPRRDYSNQPQHF
TGTGCCAGCACCCCCCGGAGGGACTATAGCAATCAGCCCCAGCATTTT
>TRBD1|-|TRBJ2-4|TRBV7-9
CASSEDRGKNIQYF
TGTGCCAGCAGCGAGGACAGGGGCAAAAACATTCAGTACTTC
>-|-|TRBJ2-1|TRBV5-6
CASSWSGYAYNEQFF
TGTGCCAGCAGCTGGTCGGGGTATGCCTACAATGAGCAGTTCTTC
>-|once|TRBJ2-1|TRBV7-8
CASSLGSGDNEQFF
TGTGCCAGCAGCTTAGGTTCTGGGGACAATGAGCAGTTCTTC
>-|-|TRBJ1-1|TRBV5-1
CASSLLDSLNTEAFF
TGCGCCAGCAGCTTACTCGACAGCTTGAACACTGAAGCTTTCTTT
>TRBD1|-|TRBJ2-7|TRBV4-2
CASSQVPGQGYEQYF
TGTGCCAGCAGCCAAGTACCGGGACAGGGGTACGAGCAGTACTTC
>-|-|TRBJ2-7|TRBV2
CASSPLRAEGEQYF
TGTGCCAGCAGTCCCCTGCGGGCTGAGGGCGAGCAGTACTTC
>TRBD2|-|TRBJ2-1|TRBV30
CAWRGLAGGLDYNEQFF
TGTGCCTGGAGGGGACTAGCGGGGGGACTGGACTACAATGAGCAGTTCTTC
>-|-|TRBJ1-6|TRBV4-1
CASSWGRTNSPLHF
TGCGCCAGCAGCTGGGGACGGACTAATTCACCCCTCCACTTT
>-|-|TRBJ1-3|TRBV19
CASGREGVSTIYF
TGTGCCAGTGGTCGAGAGGGGGTGAGCACCATATATTTT
>-|few|TRBJ1-3|TRBV30
CAWWAGSSGNTIYF
TGTGCCTGGTGGGCCGGCAGCTCTGGAAACACCATATATTTT
>-|-|TRBJ2-1|TRBV4-1
CASSQGVSAGSEQFF
TGCGCCAGCAGCCAAGGGGTTTCCGCGGGCAGTGAGCAGTTCTTC
>-|-|TRBJ1-2|TRBV27
CASSLGGSGYTF
TGTGCCAGCAGTTTAGGGGGATCTGGCTACACCTTC
>-|-|TRBJ2-7|TRBV5-6
CASSDSVAYEQYF
TGTGCCAGCAGTGACAGTGTGGCCTACGAGCAGTACTTC
>-|-|TRBJ1-2|TRBV4-2
CASSPGRGSGYGYTF
TGTGCCAGCAGCCCTGGCAGGGGAAGCGGCTATGGCTACACCTTC
>-|-|TRBJ1-2|TRBV7-4
CASSLILFGLCYGYTF
TGTGCCAGCAGCTTAATCCTGTTCGGACTTTGTTATGGCTACACCTTC
>TRBD2|-|TRBJ2-1|TRBV5-8
CASSSGLAGGQEQFF
TGTGCCAGCAGCTCGGGACTAGCGGGGGGTCAAGAGCAGTTCTTC
>-|-|TRBJ1-5|TRBV15
CATRELGSNQPQHF
TGTGCCACCAGGGAATTAGGTAGCAATCAGCCCCAGCATTTT
>-|-|TRBJ1-1|TRBV7-9
CASSSTRLGTEAFF
TGTGCCAGCAGCTCCACGAGGTTAGGGACTGAAGCTTTCTTT
>-|-|TRBJ2-7|TRBV2
CASSEGGSYEQYF
TGTGCCAGCAGTGAAGGGGGCTCCTACGAGCAGTACTTC
>TRBD1|-|TRBJ1-1|TRBV7-2
CASSLHPTGTNTEAFF
TGTGCCAGCAGCTTACACCCGACAGGGACGAACACTGAAGCTTTCTTT